The next 8 T cell receptor beta chains were all read from a single sample in a study of shared clonotypes between healthy human individuals. This table comes from immunoSEQ multiplex PCR, and its TCRdb copy is limited to in-frame clones, with some not included. The repertoire holds under 300,000 clones, with just over 65% as singletons. The source material was memory CD4+ T cells sorted from blood. Subset described: CD45RA-negative fraction. The receptors stem from a young man in good health.

The chain carries TRBV27 and TRBJ2-1, with 9 bases fitting TRBD2. Trimming at V came to 6 bases and at J to 8 bases, leaving 14 bases not matched to a gene. This CDR3 spans 16 amino acids. The germline CDR1 and CDR2 sequences are MNHEY and SMNVEV (reference sequence). The DNA for the CDR3 is TGTGCCAGCAGATACCCCTCAGCGGGAGGACGAGATGAGCAGTTCTTC. Its translation: CASRYPSAGGRDEQFF.

V gene TRBV5-4 combines with J gene TRBJ1-2, with D maybe TRBD1 (5 bases). The CDR3 runs to 14 residues. Trimming took off 4 bases at V and 4 bases at J, with 14 bases between the two ends. Germline values: CDR1 SGHNT, CDR2 YYREEE (reference sequence). CDR3 in DNA: TGTGCCAGCAGCGGCAGGGAGACCTTCTATGGCTACACCTTC. Translation: CASSGRETFYGYTF.

The V and J genes are TRBV9 and TRBJ2-1; D is unclear. The V and J ends lost 0 bases and 1 base respectively, with 8 bases between them. Germline loops: CDR1 SGDLS, CDR2 YYNGEE. The CDR3 sequence is 15 residues long. DNA for the CDR3: TGTGCCAGCAGCGTAGGAGGTGGTTCCTACAATGAGCAGTTCTTC. This codes for CASSVGGGSYNEQFF.

The V gene is TRBV30, the J gene TRBJ2-1, with 8 bases lining up with TRBD2. This CDR3 spans 15 amino acids. V dropped 4 bases and J dropped 14; count of bases not matched to a gene: 19. Per the germline V gene, CDR1 is GTSNPN and CDR2 is SVGIG (reference sequence). CDR3 amino acids: CAWTGTRSRLTGEFF. The CDR3 DNA is TGTGCCTGGACCGGGACTAGAAGTCGTCTTACTGGGGAGTTCTTC. The variable domain in full, completed from reference TRBV30 and TRBJ2-1, reads SQTIHQWPATLVQPVGSPLSLECTVEGTSNPNLYWYRQAAGRGLQLLFYSVGIGQISSEVPQNLSASRPQDRQFILSSKKLLLSDSGFYLCAWTGTRSRLTGEFFGPGTRLTVL.

The chain combines TRBV5-1 with TRBJ2-6; the D gene is possibly TRBD1 (7 bases). The CDR3 sequence is 17 residues long. Trimming shortened V by 0 bases and J by 2 bases, and 12 bases separated the two germline ends. Germline V gene data show CDR1 as SGHRS and CDR2 as YFSETQ. Written as DNA, the CDR3 is TGCGCCAGCAGCTTGGACAGGGGAGGAACTGGGGCCAACGTCCTGACTTTC. As protein: CASSLDRGGTGANVLTF.

The genes are TRBV6-4 and TRBJ2-3, with D perhaps matching TRBD2 (7 bases). V was trimmed by 3 bases and J by 5 bases, leaving 12 bases between them. The CDR3 is 14 amino acids. Germline V lookup: CDR1 MRHNA, CDR2 SNTAGT. The CDR3 nucleotides are TGTGCCAGCAGTGAAGGGGGGGGCGAAGATACGCAGTATTTT. Amino acids: CASSEGGGEDTQYF.

The rearrangement links TRBV2 to TRBJ2-1, with 8 bases fitting TRBD2. The CDR3 consists of 13 residues. Germline CDR1 is SNHLY and CDR2 is FYNNEI. After removal of 10 bases from V and 8 bases from J, the junction contained 10 bases not matched to a gene. In DNA, the CDR3 is TGTGCCACCGGACTAGCAACGTTGTATGAGCAGTTCTTC. Its protein is CATGLATLYEQFF. Full variable domain (missing parts from reference TRBV2 and TRBJ2-1): EPEVTQTPSHQVTQMGQEVILRCVPISNHLYFYWYRQILGQKVEFLVSFYNNEISEKSEIFDDQFSVERPDGSNFTLKIRSTKLEDSAMYFCATGLATLYEQFFGPGTRLTVL.

The J gene is TRBJ2-1, the V gene TRBV27; tentative D call: TRBD2 (9 bases). Trimming took 5 bases from V and 6 from J, leaving 17 bases between them. The CDR3 has 15 residues. The germline V gene has CDR1 MNHEY and CDR2 SMNVEV (reference sequence). Here the CDR3 DNA reads TGTGCCAGCAGTCCGAGCGGGGGGACAGGCAATGAGCAGTTCTTC. Its protein is CASSPSGGTGNEQFF.